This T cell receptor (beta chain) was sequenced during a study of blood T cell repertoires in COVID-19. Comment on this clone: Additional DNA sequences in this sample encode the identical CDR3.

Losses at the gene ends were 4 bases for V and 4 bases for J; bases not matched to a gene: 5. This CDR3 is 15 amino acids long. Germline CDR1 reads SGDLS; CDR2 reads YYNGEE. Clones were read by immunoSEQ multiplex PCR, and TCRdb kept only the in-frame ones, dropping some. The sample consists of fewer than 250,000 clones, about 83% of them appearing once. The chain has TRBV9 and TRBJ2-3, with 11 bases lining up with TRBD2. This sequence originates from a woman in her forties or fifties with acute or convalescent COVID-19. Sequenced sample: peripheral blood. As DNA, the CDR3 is TGTGCCAGCAGCCTTAGCGGGAGGGGGGCAGATACGCAGTATTTT. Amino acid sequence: CASSLSGRGADTQYF.